The rows below give T cell receptor beta chains drawn from one sample of a study of blood T cells in healthy people across ages. From the 5' RACE reads, TCRdb called clonotypes with MiXCR, one entry per CDR3 protein. Here the sample spans some 1.4 million distinct CDR3 sequences, 42% being singletons. The sequenced material came from blood. The source of these receptors is a woman aged 18-29 years in good health. Each CDR3 is given with its conserved first and last residue. A D gene is named only where the DNA matches it firmly. Size is stated for part of the rows, as once, few or many counts, or as a class when the clone is expanded.

CDR3 length: 14
J gene: TRBJ1-1
D gene: .
clone size: .
V gene: TRBV9
CDR3 DNA: TGTGCCAGCAGCGTAGGGGAGCTGAACACTGAAGCTTTCTTT
CDR3 protein: CASSVGELNTEAFF

CDR3 length: 16
J gene: TRBJ2-5
D gene: .
clone size: .
V gene: TRBV4-1
CDR3 DNA: TGCGCCAGCAGCCAAGATCCTCGAGGGCCCCAAGAGACCCAGTACTTC
CDR3 protein: CASSQDPRGPQETQYF

CDR3 length: 16
J gene: TRBJ2-1
D gene: TRBD2
clone size: .
V gene: TRBV7-7
CDR3 DNA: TGTGCCAGCAGCTTAGGGGGTAGCGGGAGGGCCAATGAGCAGTTCTTC
CDR3 protein: CASSLGGSGRANEQFF

CDR3 length: 14
J gene: TRBJ1-6
D gene: .
clone size: .
V gene: TRBV6-2/TRBV6-3
CDR3 DNA: TGTGCCAGCAGTTACTCTAAGTATGATTCACCCCTCCACTTT
CDR3 protein: CASSYSKYDSPLHF

CDR3 length: 14
J gene: TRBJ1-6
D gene: .
clone size: .
V gene: TRBV7-2
CDR3 DNA: TGTGCCCGCAGCATGACAGAGTATAATTCACCCCTCCACTTT
CDR3 protein: CARSMTEYNSPLHF

CDR3 length: 18
J gene: TRBJ1-5
D gene: TRBD1
clone size: .
V gene: TRBV12-3/TRBV12-4
CDR3 DNA: TGTGCCAGCAGTTCTGGGACAGGAGGGATTAGGAGCAATCAGCCCCAGCATTTT
CDR3 protein: CASSSGTGGIRSNQPQHF

CDR3 length: 15
J gene: TRBJ2-1
D gene: TRBD2
clone size: .
V gene: TRBV12-3/TRBV12-4
CDR3 DNA: TGTGCCAGCAGTTTGAGACTAGCGGTGTACAATGAGCAGTTCTTC
CDR3 protein: CASSLRLAVYNEQFF

CDR3 length: 12
J gene: TRBJ1-2
D gene: .
clone size: few
V gene: TRBV29-1
CDR3 DNA: TGCAGCGTAACCAAGGTGGGCCAGGGCTACACCTTC
CDR3 protein: CSVTKVGQGYTF

CDR3 length: 13
J gene: TRBJ1-2
D gene: .
clone size: .
V gene: TRBV29-1
CDR3 DNA: TGCAGCGTTGAATTCGGCTGGGCTCAGGGCTACACCTTC
CDR3 protein: CSVEFGWAQGYTF

CDR3 length: 15
J gene: TRBJ2-7
D gene: .
clone size: .
V gene: TRBV5-1
CDR3 DNA: TGCGCCAGCAGCTTGGCCGGGTACGGGTCCGGTAAGCAGTACTTC
CDR3 protein: CASSLAGYGSGKQYF

CDR3 length: 14
J gene: TRBJ2-7
D gene: .
clone size: .
V gene: TRBV6-1
CDR3 DNA: TGTGCCAGCAGTGTAGCCGGACAGTCCTACGAGCAGTACTTC
CDR3 protein: CASSVAGQSYEQYF

CDR3 length: 16
J gene: TRBJ2-7
D gene: TRBD1
clone size: .
V gene: TRBV7-9
CDR3 DNA: TGTGCCAGCAGCTTCCATGGGACAGGGGGATCCTACGAGCAGTACTTC
CDR3 protein: CASSFHGTGGSYEQYF

CDR3 length: 15
J gene: TRBJ2-1
D gene: TRBD2
clone size: .
V gene: TRBV20-1
CDR3 DNA: TGCAGTGCTAGGTATAGCGGGAGGGTCTTCAATGAGCAGTTCTTC
CDR3 protein: CSARYSGRVFNEQFF

CDR3 length: 16
J gene: TRBJ2-6
D gene: TRBD1
clone size: once
V gene: TRBV7-9
CDR3 DNA: TGTGCCGCAGGGGACAGGGCTAGCTCTGGGGCCAACGTCCTGACTTTC
CDR3 protein: CAAGDRASSGANVLTF

CDR3 length: 13
J gene: TRBJ2-2
D gene: .
clone size: .
V gene: TRBV3-1
CDR3 DNA: TGTGCCTCCGAGGGGTCCTACACCGGGGAGCTGTTTTTT
CDR3 protein: CASEGSYTGELFF

CDR3 length: 13
J gene: TRBJ2-1
D gene: TRBD1
clone size: few
V gene: TRBV5-1
CDR3 DNA: TGCGCCAGCAGCCCTGGACAGGTCAATGAGCAGTTCTTC
CDR3 protein: CASSPGQVNEQFF

CDR3 length: 15
J gene: TRBJ1-4
D gene: .
clone size: .
V gene: TRBV12-3/TRBV12-4
CDR3 DNA: TGTGCCAGCAGAGGCCGACAAGGGCGATATGAAAAACTGTTTTTT
CDR3 protein: CASRGRQGRYEKLFF

CDR3 length: 12
J gene: TRBJ1-1
D gene: .
clone size: .
V gene: TRBV6-1
CDR3 DNA: TGTGCCAGCGTGGGGGGCTCCACTGAAGCTTTCTTT
CDR3 protein: CASVGGSTEAFF

CDR3 length: 11
J gene: TRBJ2-3
D gene: TRBD2
clone size: .
V gene: TRBV24-1
CDR3 DNA: TGTGCCACCGGGACTAGCGGTACGCGGTATTTT
CDR3 protein: CATGTSGTRYF

CDR3 length: 15
J gene: TRBJ2-3
D gene: .
clone size: .
V gene: TRBV21-1
CDR3 DNA: TGTGCCAGCAGCATACCGCGTGGGAGCACAGATACGCAGTATTTT
CDR3 protein: CASSIPRGSTDTQYF

CDR3 length: 14
J gene: TRBJ2-3
D gene: .
clone size: .
V gene: TRBV5-1
CDR3 DNA: TGCGCCAGCAGCTTTGGTCGGATCACAGATACGCAGTATTTT
CDR3 protein: CASSFGRITDTQYF

CDR3 length: 16
J gene: TRBJ1-1
D gene: .
clone size: .
V gene: TRBV29-1
CDR3 DNA: TGCAGCGTTGGAGGGGGGCAGGGACCCGTGAACACTGAAGCTTTCTTT
CDR3 protein: CSVGGGQGPVNTEAFF

CDR3 length: 19
J gene: TRBJ2-3
D gene: TRBD1
clone size: .
V gene: TRBV7-3
CDR3 DNA: TGTGCCAGCAGCCCTTCATCACACTCCGGACAGGGGGGGTCTGGCACGCAGTATTTT
CDR3 protein: CASSPSSHSGQGGSGTQYF

CDR3 length: 13
J gene: TRBJ1-2
D gene: .
clone size: .
V gene: TRBV20-1
CDR3 DNA: TGCAGTGCTAGAGACAAACAGGGTTCTGGCTACACCTTC
CDR3 protein: CSARDKQGSGYTF

CDR3 length: 15
J gene: TRBJ2-7
D gene: .
clone size: .
V gene: TRBV4-1
CDR3 DNA: TGCGCCAGCAGCCAAGGGCCGTCGGGGATGGACGAGCAGTACTTC
CDR3 protein: CASSQGPSGMDEQYF

CDR3 length: 15
J gene: TRBJ2-5
D gene: TRBD2
clone size: .
V gene: TRBV10-3
CDR3 DNA: TGTGCCATCAGTGAGAGGGGACTAGCGGGAGATGAGCAGTACTTC
CDR3 protein: CAISERGLAGDEQYF

CDR3 length: 13
J gene: TRBJ2-2
D gene: .
clone size: .
V gene: TRBV5-6
CDR3 DNA: TGTGCCAGCAGCTTAGCGCAGGACGGGGAGCTGTTTTTT
CDR3 protein: CASSLAQDGELFF

CDR3 length: 15
J gene: TRBJ1-1
D gene: TRBD1
clone size: .
V gene: TRBV6-5
CDR3 DNA: TGTGCCAGCAGTTACCGGGACAGTCCGAACACTGAAGCTTTCTTT
CDR3 protein: CASSYRDSPNTEAFF

CDR3 length: 11
J gene: TRBJ2-1
D gene: .
clone size: .
V gene: TRBV10-3
CDR3 DNA: TGTGCCATCAAAGCTAGCGTTGAGCAGTTCTTC
CDR3 protein: CAIKASVEQFF

CDR3 length: 14
J gene: TRBJ2-1
D gene: TRBD2
clone size: .
V gene: TRBV12-5
CDR3 DNA: TGTGCTAGCGCTAGCAGCGGGAGTCTGTATGAGCAGTTCTTC
CDR3 protein: CASASSGSLYEQFF

CDR3 length: 17
J gene: TRBJ1-4
D gene: TRBD1
clone size: .
V gene: TRBV28
CDR3 DNA: TGTGCCAGCAGTTCCGACGGGGGGGGGACAGGGTATGAAAAACTGTTTTTT
CDR3 protein: CASSSDGGGTGYEKLFF

CDR3 length: 14
J gene: TRBJ2-7
D gene: TRBD2
clone size: few
V gene: TRBV9
CDR3 DNA: TGTGCCAGCAGCTCCGGGGGGACCTACAATGAGCAGTACTTC
CDR3 protein: CASSSGGTYNEQYF

CDR3 length: 15
J gene: TRBJ2-3
D gene: TRBD2
clone size: .
V gene: TRBV12-3/TRBV12-4
CDR3 DNA: TGTGCCAGCAGAACCGGGACTAGGAGGTCAGATACGCAGTATTTT
CDR3 protein: CASRTGTRRSDTQYF

CDR3 length: 15
J gene: TRBJ1-2
D gene: TRBD1
clone size: .
V gene: TRBV15
CDR3 DNA: TGTGCCACCAGTCCCGACAGGGGGCCTAGCTATGGCTACACCTTC
CDR3 protein: CATSPDRGPSYGYTF

CDR3 length: 12
J gene: TRBJ2-1
D gene: .
clone size: .
V gene: TRBV7-8
CDR3 DNA: TGTGCCAGCAGCTCCTTCCCAAATGAGCAGTTCTTC
CDR3 protein: CASSSFPNEQFF

CDR3 length: 16
J gene: TRBJ2-2
D gene: TRBD1
clone size: once
V gene: TRBV12-3/TRBV12-4
CDR3 DNA: TGTGCCAGCAGGAGAGAGGGACAGGGGAGCACCGGGGAGCTGTTTTTT
CDR3 protein: CASRREGQGSTGELFF

CDR3 length: 16
J gene: TRBJ1-1
D gene: TRBD1
clone size: .
V gene: TRBV9
CDR3 DNA: TGTGCCAGCAGCGTAGGTCCCGGACAGGGAGACACTGAAGCTTTCTTT
CDR3 protein: CASSVGPGQGDTEAFF

CDR3 length: 16
J gene: TRBJ2-3
D gene: .
clone size: .
V gene: TRBV7-2
CDR3 DNA: TGTGCCAGCAGCATAGTGTTAGTCGGGGCCCAAGATACGCAGTATTTT
CDR3 protein: CASSIVLVGAQDTQYF

CDR3 length: 14
J gene: TRBJ1-2
D gene: TRBD1
clone size: .
V gene: TRBV20-1
CDR3 DNA: TGCAGTGCTAGGCCCAGGACAGGGAACTATGGCTACACCTTC
CDR3 protein: CSARPRTGNYGYTF

CDR3 length: 13
J gene: TRBJ1-1
D gene: TRBD1
clone size: .
V gene: TRBV15
CDR3 DNA: TGTGCCACCCGGGGAGGGGGCTACACTGAAGCTTTCTTT
CDR3 protein: CATRGGGYTEAFF

CDR3 length: 16
J gene: TRBJ2-1
D gene: .
clone size: .
V gene: TRBV5-1
CDR3 DNA: TGCGCCAGCAGCTTGGGAACCCGCGGGGCTCGCAATGAGCAGTTCTTC
CDR3 protein: CASSLGTRGARNEQFF

CDR3 length: 15
J gene: TRBJ2-3
D gene: .
clone size: few
V gene: TRBV5-1
CDR3 DNA: TGCGCCAGCAGCCTGAGACCGGCTAGCACAGATACGCAGTATTTT
CDR3 protein: CASSLRPASTDTQYF

CDR3 length: 13
J gene: TRBJ1-1
D gene: .
clone size: few
V gene: TRBV28
CDR3 DNA: TGTGCCAGCACCAAGGGAGGGGGCACTGAAGCTTTCTTT
CDR3 protein: CASTKGGGTEAFF